This T cell receptor (beta chain) was sequenced during a study of molecular identifiers for immune sequencing clone quantification. With 10 bases clipped from V and 4 bases from J, the junction kept 5 bases outside the gene matches. Germline assignment: CDR1 KGHDR and CDR2 SFDVKD. The CDR3 has 13 amino acids. In its sample, this clonotype was seen a few times. Its antigen is unidentified. Whole-study results and caveats: Effector cells kept over 98% of their molecules in clones above 20 RNA copies, while naive cells kept under 1% there. Identical TCR molecules can share a barcode, and this sharing could underestimate highly expanded clone sizes.

MiXCR, applied by TCRdb to the PCR reads, yields one record per CDR3 protein. The data contain approximately 100,000 distinct CDR3 sequences, 36% of them singletons. The sample taken for sequencing was naive CD8+ T cells from blood, with Jurkat cell RNA spiked in. The sample's subset: FACS-sorted CD8+CD4-CCR7+CD45RA+ naive T cells. The receptor was isolated from a human donor in good health. Some libraries in this study had Jurkat cell RNA spiked in. This chain connects TRBV24-1 to TRBJ2-1; 8 bases line up with TRBD1. The CDR3 sequence: CATRDRGYNEQFF. CDR3 in DNA: TGTGCCACAAGAGACAGGGGATACAATGAGCAGTTCTTC.